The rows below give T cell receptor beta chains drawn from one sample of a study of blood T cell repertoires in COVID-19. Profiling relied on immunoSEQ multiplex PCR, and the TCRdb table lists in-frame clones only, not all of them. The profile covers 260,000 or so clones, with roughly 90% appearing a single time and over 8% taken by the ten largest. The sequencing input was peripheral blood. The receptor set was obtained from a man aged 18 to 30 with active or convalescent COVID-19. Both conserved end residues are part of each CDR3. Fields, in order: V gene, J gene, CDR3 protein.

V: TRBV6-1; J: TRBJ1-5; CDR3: CASSDGQGSGNQPQHF
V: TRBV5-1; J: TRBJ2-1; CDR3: CASSLWGLAEQGGNEQFF
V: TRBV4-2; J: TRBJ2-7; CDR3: CASSQAFTQDFYEQYF
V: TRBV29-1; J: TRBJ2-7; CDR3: CSVERLTNYEQYF
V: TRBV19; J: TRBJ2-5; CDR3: CASSIAGGIQETQYF
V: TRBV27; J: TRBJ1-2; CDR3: CASSLASEYGYTF
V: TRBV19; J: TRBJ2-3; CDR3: CASSGTSGGAGADTQYF
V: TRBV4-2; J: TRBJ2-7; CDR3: CASSPGTGPPYEQYF
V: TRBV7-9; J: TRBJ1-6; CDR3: CASSLGDRVLSPLHF
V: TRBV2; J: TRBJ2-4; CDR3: CASNRGLAKNIQYF
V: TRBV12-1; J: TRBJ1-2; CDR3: CASSLQGTSGYTF
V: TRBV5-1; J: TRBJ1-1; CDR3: CASSLTGRFGEGTEAFF
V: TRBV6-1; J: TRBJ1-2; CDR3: CASSEAHRVGLGYTF
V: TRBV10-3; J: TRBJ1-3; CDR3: CAISPMQGAGGNTIYF
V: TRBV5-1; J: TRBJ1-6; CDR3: CASSLDPGQENSPLHF
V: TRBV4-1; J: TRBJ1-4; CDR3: CASSPLQTGGREKLFF
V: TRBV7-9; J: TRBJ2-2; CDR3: CASSLPTSTGELFF
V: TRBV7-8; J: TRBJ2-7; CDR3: CASSRYEVSYEQYF
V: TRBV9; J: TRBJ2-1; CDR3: CASSVTNSHEQFF
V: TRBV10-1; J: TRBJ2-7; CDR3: CASSESPGDEQYF
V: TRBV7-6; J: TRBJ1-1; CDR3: CPDTEAFF
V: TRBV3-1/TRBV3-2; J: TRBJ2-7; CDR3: CASSSGTGGEQYF
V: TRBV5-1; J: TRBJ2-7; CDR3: CASSLAEGAGVYEQYF
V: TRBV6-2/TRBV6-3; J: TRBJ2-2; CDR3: CASSFSRANTGELFF
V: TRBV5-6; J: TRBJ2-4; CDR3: CASSRTALLAKNIQYF
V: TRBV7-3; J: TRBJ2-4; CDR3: CASSSGLGNIQYF
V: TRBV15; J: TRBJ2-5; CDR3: CTTSGAGVGETQYF
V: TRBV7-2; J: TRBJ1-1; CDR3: CASSLAAGYTEAFF
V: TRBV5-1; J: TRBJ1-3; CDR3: CASRARQSSGNTIYF
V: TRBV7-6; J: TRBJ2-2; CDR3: CASSPTGTNTGELFF
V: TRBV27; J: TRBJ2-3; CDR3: CASLPGAGGTDTQYF
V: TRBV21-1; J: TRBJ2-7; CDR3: CASSKTGFDEQYF
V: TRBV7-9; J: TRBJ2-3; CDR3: CASSLIGASSTSTDTQYF
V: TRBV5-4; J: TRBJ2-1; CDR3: CASSSPSREQFF
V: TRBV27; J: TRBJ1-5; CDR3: CASSRQGHQPQHF
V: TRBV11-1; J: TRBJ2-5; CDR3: CASSFEAGGRETQYF
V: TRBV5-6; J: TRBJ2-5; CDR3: CASSLWGAQETQYF
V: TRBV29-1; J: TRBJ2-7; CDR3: CSAGGQGGNEQYF
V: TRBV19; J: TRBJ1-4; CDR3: CASSLRQGDEKLFF
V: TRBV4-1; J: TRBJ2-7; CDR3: CASSQDGTISYEQYF
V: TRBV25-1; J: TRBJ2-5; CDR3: CASSAPGQGRETQYF
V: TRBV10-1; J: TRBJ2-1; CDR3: CASSESRRGSSYNEQFF
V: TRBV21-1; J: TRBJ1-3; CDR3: CASSKGGGIHSGNTIYF
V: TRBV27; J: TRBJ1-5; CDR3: CASSSSRGLGNQPQHF
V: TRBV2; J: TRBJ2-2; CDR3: CASRIQGGRGELFF
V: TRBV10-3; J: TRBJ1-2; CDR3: CAIRHHSNYGYTF
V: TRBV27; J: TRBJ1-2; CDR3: CASSRYEGANYGYTF
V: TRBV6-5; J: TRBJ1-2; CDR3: CASSEEYRGDYGYTF
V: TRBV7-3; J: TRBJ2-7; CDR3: CASSLSGDSYEQYF
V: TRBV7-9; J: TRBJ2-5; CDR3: CATDDSRVRETQYF
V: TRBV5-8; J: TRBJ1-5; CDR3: CASSLGQTPSYQPQHF